The clone carrying this T cell receptor gamma chain was seen a single time. Its antigen is as yet unknown. Thymocytes were sorted as CD3+ TCRVdelta1+ TCRVdelta2- after alphabeta T cell depletion. Extracted RNA was reverse transcribed into cDNA. Pooled V-gene forward primers with one constant-region reverse primer generated the CDR3 amplicons by multiplex PCR. TCRdb re-called clones from the multiplex PCR reads using CATT. The sample includes roughly 6,700 gamma-chain clones, 42% of them seen just once. V dropped 6 bases and J dropped 7; count of bases not matched to a gene: 6. CDR3 length: 11 amino acids. CDR1 and CDR2 (germline): EGSTGY, YDSYTSSV. This sample is part of a study of Vδ1+ human thymocytes. The study's findings and limits: Thymic delta-chain repertoires held 15% to 20% Vdelta2 sequences and few Vdelta3, despite high sort purity. Thymic TRG and TRD repertoires appeared highly polyclonal.

This receptor was taken from a boy under two years old who had congenital heart surgery. The chain is built from TRGV4 and TRGJ1 or TRGJ2. Germline matching of the DNA provided the J gene here, since TCRdb leaves it blank. The sequenced sample consisted of Vdelta1+ gamma-delta thymocytes from the thymus. The subset here: FACS-sorted CD3+ TCRalphabeta- TCRVdelta1+ TCRVdelta2- thymocytes. Here the CDR3 DNA reads TGTGCCACCTGGTATAGATATAAGAAACTCTTT. Residues: CATWYRYKKLF.